The 21 T cell receptor beta chains in this list originate from one sample, sequenced in a study of cytomegalovirus exposure and HLA in healthy donors. The PCR employed 60 Vbeta primers together with 13 Jbeta primers. TCRdb keeps only in-frame clones here, not all; method: immunoSEQ multiplex PCR. In the table there are approximately 120,000 clones, around 74% of which are singletons. The sample consisted of PBMCs. These receptors were obtained from a man between 25 and 39 years old in good health and CMV-seronegative.

The chain couples TRBV28 to TRBJ2-7; TRBD1 agrees at 10 bases. The germline gives CDR1 MDHEN, CDR2 SYDVKM. With 5 bases clipped from V and 3 bases from J, the junction kept 7 bases outside the gene matches. CDR3 length: 15 residues. CDR3 region: CASSQPGTGDYEQYF. In nucleotides, the CDR3 is TGTGCCAGCAGTCAACCCGGGACAGGGGACTACGAGCAGTACTTC. Variable domain in full (rest from reference TRBV28 and TRBJ2-7): DVKVTQSSRYLVKRTGEKVFLECVQDMDHENMFWYRQDPGLGLRLIYFSYDVKMKEKGDIPEGYSVSREKKERFSLILESASTNQTSMYLCASSQPGTGDYEQYFGPGTRLTVT.

The chain carries TRBV2 and TRBJ2-5, with D tentatively TRBD1 (6 bases). CDR1 is SNHLY, CDR2 FYNNEI, per germline. This CDR3 contains 13 residues. Deletions cut 9 bases from V and 5 bases from J, with 16 bases between. The CDR3 DNA follows: TGTGCCAGAAGACAGGTCTTCGGGGAGACCCAGTACTTC. As protein: CARRQVFGETQYF.

This clone occurred a few times. The chain couples TRBV27 to TRBJ2-5; 7 bases map to TRBD1. The CDR3 is 14 amino acids. The germline CDR1 and CDR2 sequences are MNHEY and SMNVEV (reference sequence). J gave up 5 bases and V 6 bases, and 9 bases lay outside the gene matches. DNA of the CDR3: TGTGCCAGCAGGCCAAGACAGGGTTGGGAGACCCAGTACTTC. Translation gives CASRPRQGWETQYF.

The chain carries TRBV7-8 and TRBJ1-2; 9 positions agree with TRBD1. Germline trimming cut 0 bases from V and 0 bases from J; bases unmatched to any gene: 2. Germline loops: CDR1 SGHVS, CDR2 FQNEAQ. The CDR3 spans 16 residues. CDR3 protein: CASSLAGQGTNYGYTF. The CDR3 bases are TGTGCCAGCAGCTTAGCCGGACAGGGGACTAACTATGGCTACACCTTC.

This chain uses TRBV18 with TRBJ1-1, with 8 bases matching TRBD1. The V and J ends lost 5 bases and 0 bases, in that order; junction bases with no gene match: 8. CDR1 and CDR2 from the germline V gene are KGHSH and LQKENI. CDR3 size: 16 residues. The CDR3 sequence: CASSEQGANMNTEAFF. The CDR3, as DNA: TGTGCCAGCTCAGAGCAGGGGGCTAACATGAACACTGAAGCTTTCTTT.

V and J are TRBV19 and TRBJ2-2, with 9 bases aligning to TRBD1. With V trimmed by 5 bases and J by 5 bases, 3 bases remained unmatched. CDR3 length: 14 amino acids. The germline gives CDR1 LNHDA, CDR2 SQIVND (reference sequence). The CDR3 protein is CASSGTGWTGELFF. The CDR3 coding sequence is TGTGCCAGTAGTGGGACAGGGTGGACCGGGGAGCTGTTTTTT. The complete variable domain, with remaining parts taken from reference TRBV19 and TRBJ2-2, reads DGGITQSPKYLFRKEGQNVTLSCEQNLNHDAMYWYRQDPGQGLRLIYYSQIVNDFQKGDIAEGYSVSREKKESFPLTVTSAQKNPTAFYLCASSGTGWTGELFFGEGSRLTVL.

V and J are TRBV25-1 and TRBJ1-1; tentatively, D is TRBD1 (5 bases). Germline CDR1 MGHDK, CDR2 SYGVNS. The length of the CDR3 is 15 residues. V gave up 1 base and J gave up 10 bases, with 19 bases separating them. The chain's CDR3 is CASSEWRQRRVSAFF. The CDR3, as DNA: TGTGCCAGCAGTGAATGGAGACAGAGAAGAGTGTCAGCTTTCTTT.

J is TRBJ2-3 and V is TRBV5-1, with 15 nucleotides matching TRBD2. Germline V gene sequence: CDR1 SGHRS, CDR2 YFSETQ. The ends lost 4 bases at V and 4 bases at J; junction bases unmatched: 10. The CDR3 has 18 residues. CDR3 amino acids: CASSPGGTSGRKADTQYF. CDR3 bases: TGCGCCAGCAGCCCGGGGGGGACTAGCGGGAGGAAAGCAGATACGCAGTATTTT.

This sequence joins TRBV11-2 and TRBJ1-2; D possibly corresponds to TRBD1 (6 bases). The V gene's germline CDR1 is SGHAT and CDR2 FQNNGV. The CDR3 contains 16 residues. Trimming removed 2 bases at V and 2 bases at J, with 15 bases between. CDR3 region: CASSLSLGGQNYGYTF. The CDR3 DNA reads TGTGCCAGCAGCTTATCATTGGGGGGGCAGAACTATGGCTACACCTTC.

This clone turned up a few times. The V call is TRBV23-1, the J call TRBJ2-2; D possibly corresponds to TRBD1 (5 bases). TRBV23-1 is placed among ORFs of uncertain function. Trimming pared 0 bases from V and 6 bases from J, leaving 17 bases between. CDR3 size: 17 residues. This CDR3 reads CASSQSVQEVGAGELFF. The CDR3 nucleotides are TGCGCCAGCAGTCAATCGGTGCAGGAAGTAGGGGCCGGGGAGCTGTTTTTT.

The chain links TRBV5-5 to TRBJ2-5; 8 bases line up with TRBD2. With V trimmed by 2 bases and J by 4 bases, 7 bases remained unmatched. The CDR3 runs to 15 residues. Germline V gene lookup returns CDR1 SGHKS and CDR2 YYEKEE (reference sequence). The CDR3 DNA reads TGTGCCAGCAGCTTCATCGCGGGGGGTGGAGAGACCCAGTACTTC. This encodes CASSFIAGGGETQYF. Drawing the rest from reference TRBV5-5 and TRBJ2-5, the complete variable domain is DAGVTQSPTHLIKTRGQQVTLRCSPISGHKSVSWYQQVLGQGPQFIFQYYEKEERGRGNFPDRFSARQFPNYSSELNVNALLLGDSALYLCASSFIAGGGETQYFGPGTRLLVL.

The chain couples TRBV7-8 to TRBJ1-5; TRBD1 agrees at 9 bases. Germline CDR1 and CDR2: SGHVS and FQNEAQ. There are 15 residues in the CDR3. V was clipped by 0 bases and J by 5 bases; unmatched bases: 2. CDR3 in amino acids: CASSLAQGAHQPQHF. CDR3 coding DNA: TGTGCCAGCAGCTTAGCACAGGGGGCGCATCAGCCCCAGCATTTT. Using reference TRBV7-8 and TRBJ1-5 for the parts outside the CDR3, the full variable domain is GAGVSQSPRYKVAKRGQDVALRCDPISGHVSLFWYQQALGQGPEFLTYFQNEAQLDKSGLPSDRFFAERPEGSVSTLKIQRTQQEDSAVYLCASSLAQGAHQPQHFGDGTRLSIL.

This chain uses TRBV7-9 with TRBJ2-2; TRBD2 aligns across 10 bases. This CDR3 region has 15 residues. Germline loops: CDR1 SEHNR, CDR2 FQNEAQ (reference sequence). Trimming at V came to 4 bases and at J to 7 bases, leaving 6 bases not matched to a gene. CDR3 residues: CASSSASGGFGELFF. In DNA form, the CDR3 reads TGTGCCAGCAGCTCGGCTAGCGGGGGTTTCGGGGAGCTGTTTTTT.

Turning to this clone: No conserved phenylalanine or tryptophan ends this CDR3, so it is likely a read error. The chain uses TRBV6-1 and TRBJ2-6; the match to TRBD1 covers 8 bases. After removal of 0 bases from V and 0 bases from J, the junction contained 7 bases not matched to a gene. The CDR3 loop spans 19 amino acids. In germline, CDR1 is MNHNS, CDR2 SASEGT. The CDR3 sequence: CASSEAPQGAVSGANVLTV. CDR3 bases: TGTGCCAGCAGTGAAGCTCCCCAGGGGGCTGTCTCTGGGGCCAACGTCCTGACTGTC.

The chain combines TRBV7-9 with TRBJ2-1, with D maybe TRBD2 (6 bases). V was shortened by 5 bases and J by 8 bases, with 13 bases between the two germline ends. Germline lookup yields CDR1 SEHNR and CDR2 FQNEAQ (reference sequence). The CDR3 runs to 13 residues. The CDR3 nucleotides read TGTGCCAGCAGCCCCCCGGGGGAGCATGAGCAGTTCTTC. Translated: CASSPPGEHEQFF.

The gene calls are TRBV28 and TRBJ2-3; 14 bases align to TRBD2. The CDR3 spans 17 residues. The germline V gene has CDR1 MDHEN and CDR2 SYDVKM. The junction had 8 bases not matched to a gene; V was cut back by 5 bases and J by 4 bases. In nucleotides, the CDR3 is TGTGCCAGCAGTCCGATTTTGGGACTAGCGGGAGCAGATACGCAGTATTTT. This encodes CASSPILGLAGADTQYF.

The chain is built from TRBV4-3 and TRBJ1-2; D not certain. The CDR3 has 16 residues. The germline V gene has CDR1 LGHNA and CDR2 YSLEER. V lost 4 bases, J lost 8 bases, and 23 bases lay in between. The CDR3 nucleotides are TGCGCCAGCAGCCCCTATTATGGAGGGCAGACTGAAGGCTACACCTTC. It codes for CASSPYYGGQTEGYTF.

V and J are TRBV27 and TRBJ2-5, with 14 bases lining up with TRBD2. Judging by the DNA end, TRBJ2-7 fits better; the J call may be wrong. Germline V gene lookup returns CDR1 MNHEY and CDR2 SMNVEV (reference sequence). The CDR3 spans 19 residues. The CDR3 DNA is TGTGCCAGCAGTTTAGGTAGTTGGACTAGCGGGAGGAGCTCCTACGAGCAGTACTTC. Protein product: CASSLGSWTSGRSSYEQYF.

The CDR3, as DNA: TGCAGCGTTAGCCGATTGGCTAGCGGCCCCGCCGGGGAGCTGTTTTTT. Its translation: CSVSRLASGPAGELFF. V gene TRBV29-1 combines with J gene TRBJ2-2, with TRBD2 matching over 7 bases. V trimming: 5 bases; J trimming: 6 bases; junction bases outside the gene matches: 15. This CDR3 region has 16 residues. The germline V gene has CDR1 SQVTM and CDR2 ANQGSEA.

The rearrangement uses TRBV5-1 and TRBJ1-1; perhaps TRBD1 as D (6 bases). Germline assignment: CDR1 SGHRS and CDR2 YFSETQ. The CDR3 is 14 residues long. The ends were cut back, 1 base at V and 4 bases at J, with 11 bases in the middle. The CDR3 spells CASSLSQGGTEAFF. The CDR3 DNA is TGCGCCAGCAGCTTGAGTCAAGGGGGCACTGAAGCTTTCTTT.

The chain combines TRBV11-2 with TRBJ1-1, with a possible D match to TRBD1 (5 bases). The CDR3 runs 14 residues. Germline V gene sequence: CDR1 SGHAT, CDR2 FQNNGV. V dropped 2 bases and J dropped 2 bases, with 9 bases sitting between them. The CDR3 nucleotides are TGTGCCAGCAGCTTAACAGGAGCCAACACTGAAGCTTTCTTT. The encoded protein is CASSLTGANTEAFF.